The rows below give T cell receptor beta chains drawn from one sample of a study of PD-L1 blockade in urothelial cancer. Assay used: immunoSEQ multiplex PCR; TCRdb lists only in-frame clones, some missing. The table has 45,000 to 65,000 clones, over 70% seen once. Sequences were derived from PBMCs, sampled around atezolizumab (anti-PD-L1) treatment. The receptors were gathered from a man aged 35 to 55 with urothelial cancer. CDR3s include the opening cysteine and the closing phenylalanine or tryptophan. Each record gives: CDR3 DNA, CDR3 protein, J gene, D gene, clone size, V gene. The D gene is left open where the match is weak. Size is stated for part of the rows, as once, few or many counts, or as a class when the clone is expanded.

DNA: TGCGCCAGCAGCTTCGGGGAGGGCCTCCTGAGGAATGAGCAGTTCTTC; CDR3: CASSFGEGLLRNEQFF; J: TRBJ2-1; D: TRBD2; size: NA; V: TRBV5-1
DNA: TGTGCCAGCAGCAATCCAAGCGGGCCCTTAACGAATGAGCAGTTCTTC; CDR3: CASSNPSGPLTNEQFF; J: TRBJ2-1; D: NA; size: NA; V: TRBV13
DNA: TGTGCCAGTAGTACCTTAAGCTGGGGGCTGAACACTGAAGCTTTCTTT; CDR3: CASSTLSWGLNTEAFF; J: TRBJ1-1; D: NA; size: NA; V: TRBV19
DNA: TGTGCCAGCAGTTCCCTTATATTAACAGGGGACGAACCCACTGGGGGCTACACCTTC; CDR3: CASSSLILTGDEPTGGYTF; J: TRBJ1-2; D: TRBD1; size: NA; V: TRBV28
DNA: TGTGCCAGCAGCTTCAGAGCTGGACTAGCGGACAATGAGCAGTTCTTC; CDR3: CASSFRAGLADNEQFF; J: TRBJ2-1; D: TRBD2; size: NA; V: TRBV7-3
DNA: TGCGCCAGCAGCTTCGGACAGGGGGGTGAAAAACTGTTTTTT; CDR3: CASSFGQGGEKLFF; J: TRBJ1-4; D: TRBD1; size: NA; V: TRBV5-1
DNA: TGTGCCAGCAAGCGGGCTAACACTGAAGCTTTCTTT; CDR3: CASKRANTEAFF; J: TRBJ1-1; D: NA; size: once; V: TRBV28
DNA: TGCAGCGTTGAAGCGCTGGGGGGGAACACTGAAGCTTTCTTT; CDR3: CSVEALGGNTEAFF; J: TRBJ1-1; D: NA; size: NA; V: TRBV29-1
DNA: TGTGCCAGCAGCCGACCAGGGGGTCCTGAAGCTTTCTTT; CDR3: CASSRPGGPEAFF; J: TRBJ1-1; D: TRBD1; size: NA; V: TRBV7-9
DNA: TGTGCCAGTAGTATGAGGGGACAGGGGAGGCGAGAGGAAAAACTGTTTTTT; CDR3: CASSMRGQGRREEKLFF; J: TRBJ1-4; D: TRBD1; size: few; V: TRBV19